Listed here are 22 T cell receptor beta chains from one sample, sequenced in a study of CD4 T cells in relation to SARS-CoV-2 and coronaviruses. Unexposed donor CD4+ T cells date from about 2011-2018, before the COVID-19 pandemic. After more than eight days of culture, CD4+ T cells were isolated. The table came from immunoSEQ multiplex PCR; TCRdb's copy has only in-frame clones and leaves some out. The sample includes 20,000 to 30,000 clones, roughly 66% seen only once; the top ten take approximately 21%. For these receptors, no antigen is known. What was sequenced was CD4+ T cells from PBMCs, cultured in vitro. These receptors all come from a human donor in good health.

V gene TRBV14 combines with J gene TRBJ2-5, with D unclear. The CDR3 spans 13 residues. V lost 4 bases and J lost 3, with 9 bases in between. Looked up from germline, CDR1 is SGHDN and CDR2 is FVKESK. CDR3 region: CASSPEEEETQYF. The DNA of the CDR3 is TGTGCCAGCAGCCCCGAAGAGGAAGAGACCCAGTACTTC.

CDR3 sequence: CASSSPMRESGANVLTF. The CDR3 nucleotides read TGTGCCAGCAGCTCCCCCATGAGGGAGTCCGGGGCCAACGTCCTGACTTTC. V gene TRBV11-2 combines with J gene TRBJ2-6; perhaps TRBD2 as D (5 bases). Trimming took 4 bases from V and 4 from J, leaving 17 bases between them. The CDR3 spans 17 residues. Germline V lookup: CDR1 SGHAT, CDR2 FQNNGV.

This clone was seen only a few times. The chain carries TRBV6-2 or TRBV6-3 and TRBJ1-5; 9 bases fit TRBD1. The CDR3 spans 17 residues. The germline gives CDR1 MNHEY, CDR2 SVGEGT. J was trimmed by 11 bases and V by 6 bases; bases with no gene match: 20. CDR3 in amino acids: CASSQLRDRVVIATQHF. Here the CDR3 DNA reads TGTGCCAGCAGCCAACTCCGGGACAGGGTGGTAATAGCGACCCAGCATTTT.

The genes are TRBV7-2 and TRBJ1-5, with D hard to call. The CDR3 is 17 residues long. V lost 5 bases and J 2 bases, leaving 19 bases between the germline ends. Looked up from germline, CDR1 is SGHTA and CDR2 is FQGNSA. In DNA, the CDR3 is TGTGCCAGCAGCCCCCCGACTTATTTGGGAGGCAATCAGCCCCAGCATTTT. Translating gives CASSPPTYLGGNQPQHF.

J is TRBJ2-5 and V is TRBV7-8; no firm D call. CDR3 size: 18 residues. The V gene's germline CDR1 is SGHVS and CDR2 FQNEAQ. The V and J ends lost 1 base and 0 bases respectively, with 18 bases between them. CDR3 in amino acids: CASSLGNLGGTYQETQYF. The CDR3 nucleotides read TGTGCCAGCAGCTTAGGGAATCTTGGCGGAACGTACCAAGAGACCCAGTACTTC.

This chain links TRBV18 with TRBJ2-7; D may be TRBD2 (6 bases). V shed 0 bases and J shed 0 bases, with 12 bases lying between them. CDR3 length: 16 residues. Germline V gene sequence: CDR1 KGHSH, CDR2 LQKENI. The CDR3 loop is CASSPPSGGSSYEQYF. The CDR3 coding sequence is TGTGCCAGCTCACCACCGTCTGGGGGGAGCTCCTACGAGCAGTACTTC. Full variable domain (rest looked up from reference TRBV18 and TRBJ2-7): NAGVMQNPRHLVRRRGQEARLRCSPMKGHSHVYWYRQLPEEGLKFMVYLQKENIIDESGMPKERFSAEFPKEGPSILRIQQVVRGDSAAYFCASSPPSGGSSYEQYFGPGTRLTVT.

The chain links TRBV18 to TRBJ1-4, with D possibly TRBD1 on 5 matching bases. The CDR3 is made up of 16 amino acids. V lost 3 bases and J 8 bases, leaving 19 bases between the germline ends. Germline assignment: CDR1 KGHSH and CDR2 LQKENI. The CDR3 DNA sequence: TGTGCCAGCTCACCCCCGTCTCAGCGGGGCGCGGAAAAACTGTTTTTT. Protein product: CASSPPSQRGAEKLFF.

V and J are TRBV4-3 and TRBJ2-6, with D possibly being TRBD1 or TRBD2 (5 bases each). This CDR3 contains 16 residues. CDR1 and CDR2 from the germline V gene are LGHNA and YSLEER. The germline V and J ends were trimmed by 4 bases and 0 bases, with 10 bases remaining between them. DNA for the CDR3: TGCGCCAGCAGCCGGGACGCGAGCTCTGGGGCCAACGTCCTGACTTTC. Translating gives CASSRDASSGANVLTF.

This sequence joins TRBV7-9 and TRBJ1-2, with D possibly TRBD1 on 5 matching bases. Trimming left V 7 bases short and J 8 bases short, with 14 bases between. Germline V gene sequence: CDR1 SEHNR, CDR2 FQNEAQ (reference sequence). The CDR3 totals 12 residues. The CDR3 sequence is CASTPGTSGYTF. The CDR3 coding sequence is TGTGCCAGCACCCCTGGGACTTCCGGCTACACCTTC.

This chain's CDR3 is CSVGSLAGGPYEQYF. CDR3 bases: TGCAGCGTTGGATCCTTAGCGGGTGGTCCCTACGAGCAGTACTTC. This rearrangement joins TRBV29-1 to TRBJ2-7, with 7 bases fitting TRBD2. This CDR3 spans 15 amino acids. Trimming removed 4 bases from V and 2 bases from J; junction bases left unmatched: 11. Germline CDR1 SQVTM, CDR2 ANQGSEA.

Here the CDR3 reads CASSSGPRAQAFF. The CDR3, as DNA: TGTGCCAGCAGCTCGGGCCCCCGGGCCCAAGCTTTCTTT. The rearrangement links TRBV11-2 to TRBJ1-1, with D uncertain. The CDR3 loop spans 13 amino acids. With 4 bases removed from V and 9 bases from J, the gap between germline ends came to 15 bases. Germline V lookup: CDR1 SGHAT, CDR2 FQNNGV.

V usage is TRBV30 and J usage is TRBJ1-5; the D gene is possibly TRBD1 (6 bases). Trimming took off 4 bases at V and 1 base at J, with 14 bases between the two ends. The CDR3 extends over 15 amino acids. Germline assignment: CDR1 GTSNPN and CDR2 SVGIG (reference sequence). The CDR3 DNA reads TGTGCCTGGAAGCCGCGAGGGGGAAGCAATCAGCCCCAGCATTTT. This translates into CAWKPRGGSNQPQHF.

This clone was recorded a few times. The chain links TRBV11-2 to TRBJ2-7, with 7 bases matching TRBD1. This CDR3 has 12 amino acids. Germline CDR1 SGHAT, CDR2 FQNNGV. With 7 bases clipped from V and 7 bases from J, the junction kept 7 bases outside the gene matches. CDR3 sequence (DNA): TGTGCCAGCACCCCAGGGGGTCTGGAGCAGTACTTC. It specifies CASTPGGLEQYF.

The genes are TRBV7-2 and TRBJ2-3; 7 nucleotides align to TRBD2. V was clipped by 1 base and J by 3 bases; unmatched bases: 4. Germline CDR1 reads SGHTA; CDR2 reads FQGNSA. The CDR3 has 15 residues. The CDR3 DNA is TGTGCCAGCAGCTTAGGCGGGGGAACTACAGATACGCAGTATTTT. Translated: CASSLGGGTTDTQYF.

The chain joins TRBV28 to TRBJ2-2, with D possibly being TRBD1 (5 bases). Per the germline V gene, CDR1 is MDHEN and CDR2 is SYDVKM. V lost 5 bases, J lost 5 bases, and 15 bases lay in between. The length of the CDR3 is 15 residues. The chain's CDR3 is CASSPTARVTGELFF. The CDR3 DNA reads as TGTGCCAGCAGTCCCACAGCCAGGGTAACCGGGGAGCTGTTTTTT.

V is TRBV7-8 and J is TRBJ2-1; D is unresolved. Trimming took 1 base from V and 5 from J, leaving 15 bases between them. This CDR3 contains 16 residues. Germline values: CDR1 SGHVS, CDR2 FQNEAQ. The CDR3 loop reads CASSLGAGRRNNEQFF. The CDR3 nucleotides are TGTGCCAGCAGCTTAGGGGCAGGCCGGCGAAACAATGAGCAGTTCTTC.

This clone was counted only a few times. The chain links TRBV11-3 to TRBJ2-2; TRBD1 matches at 7 bases. V shed 4 bases and J 6 bases; nucleotides not matched to a gene: 2. The germline V gene encodes CDR1 SGHNT and CDR2 YENEEA. CDR3 length: 13 amino acids. CDR3 region: CASSWDSPGELFF. The CDR3 DNA sequence: TGTGCCAGCAGCTGGGACAGCCCCGGGGAGCTGTTTTTT.

This clone was seen a single time. The rearrangement joins TRBV7-9 to TRBJ2-3; D is possibly TRBD2 (6 bases). The CDR3 loop spans 15 amino acids. Trimming shortened V by 3 bases and J by 5 bases, and 15 bases separated the two germline ends. Per the germline V gene, CDR1 is SEHNR and CDR2 is FQNEAQ (reference sequence). The CDR3 nucleotides read TGTGCCAGCAGCTTGGGCGGCCTGGGGGGAGATACGCAGTATTTT. It specifies CASSLGGLGGDTQYF. The full variable domain, completed using reference TRBV7-9 and TRBJ2-3, is DTGVSQNPRHKITKRGQNVTFRCDPISEHNRLYWYRQTLGQGPEFLTYFQNEAQLEKSRLLSDRFSAERPKGSFSTLEIQRTEQGDSAMYLCASSLGGLGGDTQYFGPGTRLTVL.

This rearrangement joins TRBV18 to TRBJ2-3; the D is unclear. V was pared by 5 bases and J by 4 bases, with 10 bases between. The CDR3 has 13 residues. The germline CDR1 and CDR2 sequences are KGHSH and LQKENI. This chain's CDR3 is CASSTLIADTQYF. For the CDR3, the DNA is TGTGCCAGCTCAACCCTGATAGCAGATACGCAGTATTTT.

About this clone: Germline and junction disagree at one end, which may indicate a read error. The chain joins TRBV2 to TRBJ2-2, with a tentative D call TRBD1 (6 bases). The germline CDR1 and CDR2 sequences are SNHLY and FYNNEI. CDR3 length: 15 residues. The CDR3 loop reads CASRRDTGNAGELFF. The CDR3 nucleotides are TGTGCCAGCCGGAGAGACACAGGGAACGCCGGGGAGCTGTTTTTT.

This rearrangement joins TRBV12-3 or TRBV12-4 to TRBJ2-2; unclear D gene. V was cut by 3 bases and J by 8 bases, with 7 bases left in between. The CDR3 contains 12 residues. The CDR3 bases are TGTGCCAGCAGTTTTGAACTAGGGGAGCTGTTTTTT. This sequence encodes CASSFELGELFF.

The V call is TRBV18, the J call TRBJ2-5; 8 bases align to TRBD1. Germline trimming cut 5 bases from V and 4 bases from J; bases unmatched to any gene: 9. This CDR3 has 15 residues. Germline CDR1 reads KGHSH; CDR2 reads LQKENI. CDR3 region: CASSSNPGGVETQYF. The CDR3 coding sequence is TGTGCCAGCTCATCAAACCCAGGGGGCGTAGAGACCCAGTACTTC.